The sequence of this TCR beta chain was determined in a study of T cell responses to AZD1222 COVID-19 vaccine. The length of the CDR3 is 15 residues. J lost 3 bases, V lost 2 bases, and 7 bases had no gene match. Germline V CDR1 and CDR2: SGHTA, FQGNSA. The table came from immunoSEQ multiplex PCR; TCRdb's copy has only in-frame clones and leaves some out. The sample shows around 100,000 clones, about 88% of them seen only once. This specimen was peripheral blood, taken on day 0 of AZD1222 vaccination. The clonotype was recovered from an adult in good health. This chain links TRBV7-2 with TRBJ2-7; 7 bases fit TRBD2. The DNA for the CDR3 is TGTGCCAGCAGCTTACTTGGCGGGAGTAACTACGAGCAGTACTTC. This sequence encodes CASSLLGGSNYEQYF.